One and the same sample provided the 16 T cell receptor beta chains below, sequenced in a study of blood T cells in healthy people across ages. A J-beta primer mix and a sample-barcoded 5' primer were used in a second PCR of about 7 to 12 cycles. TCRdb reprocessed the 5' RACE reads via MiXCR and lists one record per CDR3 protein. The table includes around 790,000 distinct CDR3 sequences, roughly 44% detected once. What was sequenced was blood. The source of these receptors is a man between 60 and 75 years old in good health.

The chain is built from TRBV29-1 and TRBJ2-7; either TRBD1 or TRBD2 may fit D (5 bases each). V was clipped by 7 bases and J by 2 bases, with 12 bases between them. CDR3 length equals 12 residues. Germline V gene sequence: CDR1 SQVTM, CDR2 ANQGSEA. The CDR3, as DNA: TGCAGCGCGGGACGGTCCACCTACGAGCAGTACTTC. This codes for CSAGRSTYEQYF.

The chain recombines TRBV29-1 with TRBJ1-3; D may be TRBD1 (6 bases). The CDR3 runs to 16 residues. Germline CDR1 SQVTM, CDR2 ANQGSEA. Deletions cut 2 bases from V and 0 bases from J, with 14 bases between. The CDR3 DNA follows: TGCAGCGTTGAATGGCAGGGACAAACCTCTGGAAACACCATATATTTT. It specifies CSVEWQGQTSGNTIYF. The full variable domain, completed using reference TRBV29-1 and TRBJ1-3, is SAVISQKPSRDICQRGTSLTIQCQVDSQVTMMFWYRQQPGQSLTLIATANQGSEATYESGFVIDKFPISRPNLTFSTLTVSNMSPEDSSIYLCSVEWQGQTSGNTIYFGEGSWLTVV.

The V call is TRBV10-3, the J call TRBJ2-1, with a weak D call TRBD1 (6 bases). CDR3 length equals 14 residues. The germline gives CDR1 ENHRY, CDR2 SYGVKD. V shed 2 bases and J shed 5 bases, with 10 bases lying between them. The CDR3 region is CAISEVRGHNEQFF. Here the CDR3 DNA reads TGTGCCATCAGTGAGGTCAGGGGACACAATGAGCAGTTCTTC.

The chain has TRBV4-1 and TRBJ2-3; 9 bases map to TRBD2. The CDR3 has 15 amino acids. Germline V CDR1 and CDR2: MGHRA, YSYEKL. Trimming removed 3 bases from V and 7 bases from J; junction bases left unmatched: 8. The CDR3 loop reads CASSHITAGGYTQYF. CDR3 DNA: TGCGCCAGCAGCCACATTACAGCGGGGGGCTATACGCAGTATTTT.

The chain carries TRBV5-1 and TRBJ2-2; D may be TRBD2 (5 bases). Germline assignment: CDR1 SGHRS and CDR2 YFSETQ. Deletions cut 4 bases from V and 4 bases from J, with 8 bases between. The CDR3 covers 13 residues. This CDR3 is CASSGLTTGELFF. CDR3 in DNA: TGCGCCAGCAGCGGACTCACCACCGGGGAGCTGTTTTTT.

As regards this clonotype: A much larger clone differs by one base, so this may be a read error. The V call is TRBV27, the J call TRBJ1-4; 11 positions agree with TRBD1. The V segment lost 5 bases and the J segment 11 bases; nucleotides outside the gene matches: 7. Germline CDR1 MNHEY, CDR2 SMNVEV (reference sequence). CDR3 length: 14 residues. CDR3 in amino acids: CASSVGTGGNKLFF. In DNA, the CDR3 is TGTGCCAGCAGTGTCGGGACAGGGGGAAACAAACTGTTTTTT.

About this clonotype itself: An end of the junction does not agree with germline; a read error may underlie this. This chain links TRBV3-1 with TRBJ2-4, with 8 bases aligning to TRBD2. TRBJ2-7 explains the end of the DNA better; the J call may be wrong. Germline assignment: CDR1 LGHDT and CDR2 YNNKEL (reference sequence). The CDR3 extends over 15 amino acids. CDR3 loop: CAGSPGLASSYEQYF. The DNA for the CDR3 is TGTGCCGGCAGCCCCGGACTAGCTTCATCCTACGAGCAGTACTTC.

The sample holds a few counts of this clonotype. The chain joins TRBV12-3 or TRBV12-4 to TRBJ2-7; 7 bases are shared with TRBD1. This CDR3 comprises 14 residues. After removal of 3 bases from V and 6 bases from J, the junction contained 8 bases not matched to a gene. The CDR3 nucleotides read TGTGCCAGCAGTTTTGACAGGGCGTCACCCGAGCAGTACTTC. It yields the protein CASSFDRASPEQYF.

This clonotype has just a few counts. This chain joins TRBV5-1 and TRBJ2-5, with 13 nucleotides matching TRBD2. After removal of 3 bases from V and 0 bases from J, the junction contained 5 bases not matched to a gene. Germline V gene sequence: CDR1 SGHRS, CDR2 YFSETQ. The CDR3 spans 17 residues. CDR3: CASSSGLAGVYQETQYF. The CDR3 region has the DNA TGCGCCAGCAGCTCAGGACTAGCGGGGGTGTACCAAGAGACCCAGTACTTC.

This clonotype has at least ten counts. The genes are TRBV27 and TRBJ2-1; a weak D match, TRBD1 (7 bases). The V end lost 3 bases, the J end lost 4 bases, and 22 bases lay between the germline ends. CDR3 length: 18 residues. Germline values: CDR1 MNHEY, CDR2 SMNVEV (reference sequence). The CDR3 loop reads CASSFSVSGGISYNEQFF. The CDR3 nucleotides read TGTGCCAGCAGTTTTTCGGTGTCAGGGGGGATATCATACAATGAGCAGTTCTTC.

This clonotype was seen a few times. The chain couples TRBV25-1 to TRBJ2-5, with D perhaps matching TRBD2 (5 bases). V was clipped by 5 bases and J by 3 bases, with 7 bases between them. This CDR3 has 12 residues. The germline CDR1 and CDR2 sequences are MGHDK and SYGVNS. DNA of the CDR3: TGTGCCAGCAGTAGACTAAAAGAGACCCAGTACTTC. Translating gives CASSRLKETQYF.

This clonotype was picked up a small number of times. Here the CDR3 reads CASSLYEVNQPQHF. The CDR3 DNA sequence: TGTGCCAGCAGTTTATACGAGGTAAATCAGCCCCAGCATTTT. J is TRBJ1-5 and V is TRBV12-3 or TRBV12-4; D ambiguous. The CDR3 length is 14 residues. Trimming shortened V by 2 bases and J by 4 bases, and 9 bases separated the two germline ends.

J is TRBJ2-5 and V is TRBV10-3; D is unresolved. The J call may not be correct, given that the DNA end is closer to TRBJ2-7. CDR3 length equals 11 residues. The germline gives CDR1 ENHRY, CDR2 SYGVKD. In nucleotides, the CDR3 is TGTGCCACTACAGATTACTACGAGCAGTACTTC. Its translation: CATTDYYEQYF.

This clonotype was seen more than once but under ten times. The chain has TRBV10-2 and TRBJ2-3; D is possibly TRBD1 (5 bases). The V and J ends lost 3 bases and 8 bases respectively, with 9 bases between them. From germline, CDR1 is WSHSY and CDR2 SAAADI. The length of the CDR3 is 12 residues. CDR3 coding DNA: TGCGCCAGCAGTGACGAGCAGGGTACGCAGTATTTT. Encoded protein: CASSDEQGTQYF.

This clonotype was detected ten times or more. CDR3 in amino acids: CSVGRFYEQYF. The CDR3 DNA reads TGCAGCGTGGGGAGGTTCTACGAGCAGTACTTC. The gene calls are TRBV29-1 and TRBJ2-7; weak D call: TRBD2 (6 bases). The V end was cut by 6 bases, the J end by 3 bases, with 9 bases between. Germline V gives CDR1 SQVTM, CDR2 ANQGSEA. The CDR3 is made up of 11 amino acids.

DNA of the CDR3: TGTGCCAGCAGCTCTAAGACAGGGATTGGAGAAAAACTGTTTTTT. Translating it yields CASSSKTGIGEKLFF. V gene TRBV7-2 combines with J gene TRBJ1-4, with 7 bases fitting TRBD1. Trimming cost V 4 bases and J 8 bases; bases outside gene matches: 10. This CDR3 is 15 amino acids long. Germline CDR1 reads SGHTA; CDR2 reads FQGNSA.